The sample holds many counts of the clone carrying this T cell receptor beta chain. CDR3 size: 13 residues. V dropped 10 bases and J dropped 8; count of bases not matched to a gene: 11. Germline CDR1 reads MDHEN; CDR2 reads SYDVKM. This record comes from a study of identical twins. TCRdb recomputed calls from the 5' RACE reads with MiXCR, one row per CDR3 protein. The sample lists a few hundred thousand distinct CDR3 sequences, roughly 9.9% occurring once. This same sample was also taken into another study, of yellow fever vaccine responses in identical twins.

This chain joins TRBV28 and TRBJ2-3; TRBD1 aligns across 8 bases. The sample taken for sequencing was PBMCs. This clonotype was obtained from a woman under 30 in good health. The CDR3 DNA is TGTGCCACCCAGGGGGCGGACAGCGGTACGCAGTATTTT. Translation: CATQGADSGTQYF. Using reference TRBV28 and TRBJ2-3 for the parts outside the CDR3, the full variable domain is DVKVTQSSRYLVKRTGEKVFLECVQDMDHENMFWYRQDPGLGLRLIYFSYDVKMKEKGDIPEGYSVSREKKERFSLILESASTNQTSMYLCATQGADSGTQYFGPGTRLTVL.